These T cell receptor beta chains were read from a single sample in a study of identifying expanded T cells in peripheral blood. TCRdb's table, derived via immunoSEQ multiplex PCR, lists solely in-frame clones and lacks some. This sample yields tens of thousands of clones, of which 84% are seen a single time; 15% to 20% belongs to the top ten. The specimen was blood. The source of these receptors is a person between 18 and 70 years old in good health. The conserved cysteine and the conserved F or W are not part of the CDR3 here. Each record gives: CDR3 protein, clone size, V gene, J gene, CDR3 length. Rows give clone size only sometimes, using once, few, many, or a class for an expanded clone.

cdr3_aa: ASSTLTSGGGQPQH; clone_size: NA; v_call: TRBV19; j_call: TRBJ1-5; cdr3_length: 14
cdr3_aa: ASSWGLTDTQY; clone_size: NA; v_call: TRBV7-7; j_call: TRBJ2-3; cdr3_length: 11
cdr3_aa: ASSLSASNQPQH; clone_size: NA; v_call: TRBV7-6; j_call: TRBJ1-5; cdr3_length: 12
cdr3_aa: SVRGLAGAYEQY; clone_size: NA; v_call: TRBV29-1; j_call: TRBJ2-7; cdr3_length: 12
cdr3_aa: ASKTGGGGYT; clone_size: NA; v_call: TRBV27; j_call: TRBJ1-2; cdr3_length: 10
cdr3_aa: ASSLAPREINEKLF; clone_size: once; v_call: TRBV7-8; j_call: TRBJ1-4; cdr3_length: 14
cdr3_aa: ASSSGQINQPQH; clone_size: NA; v_call: TRBV28; j_call: TRBJ1-5; cdr3_length: 12
cdr3_aa: ASSLDRVADTQY; clone_size: NA; v_call: TRBV5-4; j_call: TRBJ2-3; cdr3_length: 12
cdr3_aa: ASSQTGGTEAF; clone_size: NA; v_call: TRBV5-1; j_call: TRBJ1-1; cdr3_length: 11
cdr3_aa: ASSPPVETQY; clone_size: NA; v_call: TRBV18; j_call: TRBJ2-5; cdr3_length: 10
cdr3_aa: ASIREAGGPYEQF; clone_size: NA; v_call: TRBV6-5; j_call: TRBJ2-1; cdr3_length: 13
cdr3_aa: ASNTQGPATEAF; clone_size: NA; v_call: TRBV7-9; j_call: TRBJ1-1; cdr3_length: 12
cdr3_aa: ASSFLVVGTQPQH; clone_size: NA; v_call: TRBV28; j_call: TRBJ1-5; cdr3_length: 13
cdr3_aa: ASSQGVGSNQPQH; clone_size: NA; v_call: TRBV4-3; j_call: TRBJ1-5; cdr3_length: 13
cdr3_aa: AGGGQNTEAF; clone_size: NA; v_call: TRBV28; j_call: TRBJ1-1; cdr3_length: 10
cdr3_aa: ASSSRVAGADTQY; clone_size: once; v_call: TRBV11-1; j_call: TRBJ2-3; cdr3_length: 13
cdr3_aa: ATSRAQNTEAF; clone_size: NA; v_call: TRBV15; j_call: TRBJ1-1; cdr3_length: 11
cdr3_aa: ASSLLAYGAF; clone_size: once; v_call: TRBV28; j_call: TRBJ1-1; cdr3_length: 10
cdr3_aa: ASNAGGSEKLF; clone_size: NA; v_call: TRBV2; j_call: TRBJ1-4; cdr3_length: 11
cdr3_aa: ASSPGTDNYGYT; clone_size: NA; v_call: TRBV28; j_call: TRBJ1-2; cdr3_length: 12
cdr3_aa: ASSLGAGDTQY; clone_size: NA; v_call: TRBV11-3; j_call: TRBJ2-3; cdr3_length: 11
cdr3_aa: ASIRGQTFSGANVLT; clone_size: NA; v_call: TRBV7-2; j_call: TRBJ2-6; cdr3_length: 15
cdr3_aa: ASSQSIQGDYGYT; clone_size: NA; v_call: TRBV4-3; j_call: TRBJ1-2; cdr3_length: 13
cdr3_aa: ATQGGPYEQY; clone_size: NA; v_call: TRBV7-9; j_call: TRBJ2-7; cdr3_length: 10
cdr3_aa: ASAGQGTSPQY; clone_size: NA; v_call: TRBV6-1; j_call: TRBJ2-3; cdr3_length: 11
cdr3_aa: SYMGGYGYT; clone_size: NA; v_call: TRBV29-1; j_call: TRBJ1-2; cdr3_length: 9